This is a list of T cell receptor beta chains from one sample in a study of T cell changes during pregnancy in multiple sclerosis. Using immunoSEQ multiplex PCR, the repertoire was profiled, and TCRdb retains in-frame clones only, with some absent. The repertoire holds approximately 58,000 clones, about 92% seen once, with approximately 0.15% in the top ten. Sequencing was performed on CD4+ T cells from peripheral blood mononuclear cells, taken after pregnancy. The receptors were gathered from a female donor in good health, enrolled as a control in a pregnancy study. Each CDR3 is given without its conserved first and last residue.

v_gene,CDR3aa
TRBV6-1,ASSDQGGYGYT
TRBV4-2,ASSQGSVAGGTNEKLF
TRBV11-3,ASSRGLAGPTDTQY
TRBV28,AVTGGRWTR
TRBV2,ASFSPGANVLT
TRBV14,ASSLYGLYNEQF
TRBV27,ASSRDRITYEQY
TRBV27,ASSSMRTGGYGYT
TRBV10-3,ALSTGGADYEQY
TRBV11-1,ASSLGRGGAIEQF
TRBV4-3,ASSQEASGYNEQF
TRBV7-9,ASSSRGGGGGGYT
TRBV18,ASSPGTGVYEQY
TRBV5-6,ASRESPSTDTQY
TRBV6-1,ASSGPSSWGGELF